The present T cell receptor (beta chain) was sequenced within a study of technical replicates of blood from several donors. V shed 1 base and J shed 0 bases, with 10 bases lying between them. Germline V lookup: CDR1 SGHVS, CDR2 FQNEAQ. This CDR3 comprises 16 residues. Method: immunoSEQ multiplex PCR; TCRdb's copy keeps in-frame clones and lacks some. Of over 85,000 clones detected, about 96% appear once; the ten largest clones hold about 0.34%. In this sample, this clone turned up a few times. The origin of this receptor is a human donor in good health. The chain combines TRBV7-8 with TRBJ1-5; D uncertain. The sequenced sample consisted of T cells isolated from PBMCs. The CDR3 sequence is CASSLESRYSNQPQHF. The CDR3 DNA sequence: TGTGCCAGCAGCTTAGAATCCAGATATAGCAATCAGCCCCAGCATTTT.